Below, one TCR beta chain is given with its context. The CDR3 consists of 14 residues. Germline CDR1 and CDR2: KGHSH and LQKENI. The V gene lost 3 bases and the J gene lost 5 bases, with 12 bases spanning the gap. The data derive from a study of blood T cell repertoires in COVID-19. Study overall: Acute and convalescent COVID-19 specimens originated in the United States, Italy and Spain.

This table comes from immunoSEQ multiplex PCR, and its TCRdb copy is limited to in-frame clones, with some not included. The sample yields about 270,000 clones, approximately 84% seen once. The clonotype originates from a human donor in a cohort sampled during active COVID-19. The chain links TRBV18 to TRBJ2-3; D might be TRBD1 (5 bases). The material sequenced was peripheral blood. Here the CDR3 reads CASSPAGSGDTQYF. The CDR3 coding sequence is TGTGCCAGCTCACCGGCAGGGTCAGGAGATACGCAGTATTTT.